The source of this T cell receptor beta chain is a study of CD8+ T cells in alopecia areata. Study details: Patients given treatment had severity scored by the percentage of scalp area affected. Study observations and caveats: A large proportion of expanded lesional clones were detected persisting in scalp and blood during tofacitinib.

Note on this clone: Its cognate antigen is unknown.

Noted treatment: oral pan-JAK inhibitor, 5-10 mg twice daily. Sequencing templates came from extracted RNA that was reverse transcribed into cDNA. Clones were sequenced by immunoSEQ multiplex PCR, and TCRdb holds only the in-frame ones, with some missing. The sample consists of under 200,000 clones, about 71% of them appearing once. The specimen comprised CD4+ T cells sorted from blood, sampled at week 4, from a patient treated with tofacitinib. The TCR sequence derives from a human donor with alopecia areata.

CDR3 in amino acids: CAQEEQRTDTQYF. CDR3 bases: TGTGCCCAGGAGGAACAGCGCACAGATACGCAGTATTTT. The chain recombines TRBV30 with TRBJ2-3; a weak D match, TRBD2 (5 bases). The CDR3 runs 13 residues. The germline gives CDR1 GTSNPN, CDR2 SVGIG (reference sequence). Trimming removed 8 bases at V and 1 base at J, with 13 bases between.